This T cell receptor (beta chain) was found in a study of glioma-infiltrating T cells. Notes on the study in general: Non-neoplastic patients had below-expected tissue-blood divergence, while all gliomas exceeded expectation. Only very few CDR3 sequences appeared in both tissue and blood.

In its sample, this clonotype was seen many times. The antigen remains undetermined. Trimming removed 6 bases at V and 10 bases at J, with 16 bases between. Looked up from germline, CDR1 is MDHEN and CDR2 is SYDVKM. There are 13 residues in the CDR3. Amplification of TCR alpha and beta CDR3 regions from RNA used iRepertoire nested multiplex PCR. For one-step reverse transcription and amplification, 100-400 ng of tissue mRNA or PBMC total RNA was used. Each CDR3 protein gets one entry after TCRdb re-called the multiplex PCR reads with MiXCR. The data show more than 3,000 distinct CDR3 sequences, around a third seen once.

Sequencing was carried out using glioma tissue, nonneoplastic brain tissue, or PBMCs (not recorded which). The sequence came from a human donor with low-grade glioma or glioblastoma, undergoing nonglioma brain surgery, or in good health (not recorded which). This chain uses TRBV28 with TRBJ2-1, with D unclear. In DNA, the CDR3 is TGTGCCAGCAGGCAGGCCGATCTAGGGGAGCAGTTCTTC. Protein: CASRQADLGEQFF.